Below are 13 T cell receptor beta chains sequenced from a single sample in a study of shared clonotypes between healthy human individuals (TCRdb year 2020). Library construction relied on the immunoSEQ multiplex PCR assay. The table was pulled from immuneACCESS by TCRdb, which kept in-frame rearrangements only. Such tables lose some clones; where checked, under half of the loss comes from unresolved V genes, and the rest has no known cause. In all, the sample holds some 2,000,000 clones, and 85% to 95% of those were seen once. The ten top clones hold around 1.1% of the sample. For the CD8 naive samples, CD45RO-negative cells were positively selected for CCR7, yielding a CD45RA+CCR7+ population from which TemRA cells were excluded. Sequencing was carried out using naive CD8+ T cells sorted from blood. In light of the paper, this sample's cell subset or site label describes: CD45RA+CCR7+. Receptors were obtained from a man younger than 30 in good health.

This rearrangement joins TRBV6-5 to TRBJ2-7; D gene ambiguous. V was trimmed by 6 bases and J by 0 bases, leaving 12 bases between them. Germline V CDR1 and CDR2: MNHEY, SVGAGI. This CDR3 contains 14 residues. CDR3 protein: CASSVSLSSYEQYF. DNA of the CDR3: TGTGCCAGCAGCGTGAGCCTGAGCTCCTACGAGCAGTACTTC.

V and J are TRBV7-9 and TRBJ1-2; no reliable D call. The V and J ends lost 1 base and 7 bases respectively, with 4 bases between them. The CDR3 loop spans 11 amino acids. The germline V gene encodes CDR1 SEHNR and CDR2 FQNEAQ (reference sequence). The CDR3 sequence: CASSLVSGYTF. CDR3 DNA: TGTGCCAGCAGCTTAGTTTCTGGCTACACCTTC.

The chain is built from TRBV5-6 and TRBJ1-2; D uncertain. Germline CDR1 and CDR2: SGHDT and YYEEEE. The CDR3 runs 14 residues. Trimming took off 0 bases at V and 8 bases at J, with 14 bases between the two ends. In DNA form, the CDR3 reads TGTGCCAGCAGCTTGGGTGTAGGAACGGCGGGCTACACCTTC. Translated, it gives CASSLGVGTAGYTF.

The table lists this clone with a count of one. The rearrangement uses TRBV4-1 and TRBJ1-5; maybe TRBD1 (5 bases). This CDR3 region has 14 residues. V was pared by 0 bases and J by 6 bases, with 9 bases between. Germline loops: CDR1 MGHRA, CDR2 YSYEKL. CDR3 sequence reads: CASSQDGGSQPQHF. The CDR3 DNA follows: TGCGCCAGCAGCCAAGATGGGGGAAGTCAGCCCCAGCATTTT.

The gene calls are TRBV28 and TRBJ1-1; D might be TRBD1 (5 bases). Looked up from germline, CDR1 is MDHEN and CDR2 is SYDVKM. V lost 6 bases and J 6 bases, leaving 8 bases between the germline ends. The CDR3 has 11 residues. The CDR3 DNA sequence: TGTGCCAGCAGAAAGGGGTCTGAAGCTTTCTTT. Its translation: CASRKGSEAFF.

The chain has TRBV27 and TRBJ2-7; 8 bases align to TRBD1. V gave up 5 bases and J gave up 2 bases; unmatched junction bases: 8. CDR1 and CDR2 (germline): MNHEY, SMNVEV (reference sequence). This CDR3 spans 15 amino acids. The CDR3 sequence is CASSPTGGVAYEQYF. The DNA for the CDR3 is TGTGCCAGCAGTCCAACAGGGGGTGTCGCCTACGAGCAGTACTTC.

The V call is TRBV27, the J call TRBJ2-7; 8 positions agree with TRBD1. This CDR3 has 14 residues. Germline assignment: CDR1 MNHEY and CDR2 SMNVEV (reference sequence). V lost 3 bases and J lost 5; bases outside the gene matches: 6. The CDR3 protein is CASSFFQGANEQYF. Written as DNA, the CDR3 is TGTGCCAGCAGTTTCTTTCAGGGGGCTAACGAGCAGTACTTC.

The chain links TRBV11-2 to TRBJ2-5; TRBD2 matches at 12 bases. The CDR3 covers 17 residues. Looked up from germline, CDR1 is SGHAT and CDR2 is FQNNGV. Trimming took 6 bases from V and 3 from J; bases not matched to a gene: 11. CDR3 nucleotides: TGTGCCAGCAGTCGGACTAGCGGGATCACCTCAGAAGAGACCCAGTACTTC. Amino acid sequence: CASSRTSGITSEETQYF.

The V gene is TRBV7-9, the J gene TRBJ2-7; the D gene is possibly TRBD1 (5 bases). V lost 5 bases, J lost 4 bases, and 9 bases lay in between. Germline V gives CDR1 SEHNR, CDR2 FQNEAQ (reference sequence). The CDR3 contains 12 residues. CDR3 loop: CASSQRGYEQYF. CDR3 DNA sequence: TGTGCCAGCAGCCAAAGGGGATACGAGCAGTACTTC. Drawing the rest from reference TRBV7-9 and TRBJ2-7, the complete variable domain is DTGVSQNPRHKITKRGQNVTFRCDPISEHNRLYWYRQTLGQGPEFLTYFQNEAQLEKSRLLSDRFSAERPKGSFSTLEIQRTEQGDSAMYLCASSQRGYEQYFGPGTRLTVT.

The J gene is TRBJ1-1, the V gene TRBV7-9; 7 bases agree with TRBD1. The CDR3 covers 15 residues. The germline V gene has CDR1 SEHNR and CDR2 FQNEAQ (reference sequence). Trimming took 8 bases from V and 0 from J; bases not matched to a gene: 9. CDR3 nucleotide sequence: TGTGCCAGCGGTCAGCCAGGGGGGCTGAACACTGAAGCTTTCTTT. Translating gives CASGQPGGLNTEAFF.

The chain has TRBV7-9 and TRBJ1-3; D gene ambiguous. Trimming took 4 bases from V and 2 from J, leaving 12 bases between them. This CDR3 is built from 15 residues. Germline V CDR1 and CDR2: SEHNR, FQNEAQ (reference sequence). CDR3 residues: CASSSTEGPGNTIYF. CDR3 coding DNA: TGTGCCAGCAGCTCAACCGAGGGTCCTGGAAACACCATATATTTT.

CDR3 bases: TGCGCCAGCAGCTTCACCCAGGGGAACACCGGGGAGCTGTTTTTT. This translates into CASSFTQGNTGELFF. V gene TRBV5-1 combines with J gene TRBJ2-2; D possibly corresponds to TRBD1 (5 bases). Germline CDR1 and CDR2: SGHRS and YFSETQ. Trimming cost V 2 bases and J 1 base, with 9 bases left between them. CDR3 length: 15 amino acids.

This CDR3 is CASSLSYNHEQYF. In DNA, the CDR3 is TGCGCCAGCAGCTTATCCTACAATCACGAGCAGTACTTC. This chain connects TRBV5-1 to TRBJ2-7, with no clear D. The germline V gene has CDR1 SGHRS and CDR2 YFSETQ. The germline V and J ends were trimmed by 2 bases and 5 bases, with 11 bases remaining between them. The CDR3 consists of 13 residues. The full variable domain, its missing parts supplied by reference TRBV5-1 and TRBJ2-7, is KAGVTQTPRYLIKTRGQQVTLSCSPISGHRSVSWYQQTPGQGLQFLFEYFSETQRNKGNFPGRFSGRQFSNSRSEMNVSTLELGDSALYLCASSLSYNHEQYFGPGTRLTVT.